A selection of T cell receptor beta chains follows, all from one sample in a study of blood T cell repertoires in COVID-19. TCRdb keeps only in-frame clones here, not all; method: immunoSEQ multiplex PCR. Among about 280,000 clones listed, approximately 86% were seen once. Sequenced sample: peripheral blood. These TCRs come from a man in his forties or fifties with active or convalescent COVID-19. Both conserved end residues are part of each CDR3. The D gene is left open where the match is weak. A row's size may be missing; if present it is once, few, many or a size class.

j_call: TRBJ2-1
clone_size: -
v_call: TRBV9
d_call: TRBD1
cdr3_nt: TGTGCCAGCAGCATCCGGGACAGGGGTTGGAATGAGCAGTTCTTC
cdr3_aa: CASSIRDRGWNEQFF

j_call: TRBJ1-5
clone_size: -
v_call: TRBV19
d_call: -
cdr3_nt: TGTGCCAGTAGTATTCGAGATCCTAGCAATCAGCCCCAGCATTTT
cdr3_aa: CASSIRDPSNQPQHF

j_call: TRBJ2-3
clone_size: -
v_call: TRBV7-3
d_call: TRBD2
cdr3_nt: TGTGCCAGCAAGTTGGGCGGGAGGATGGGCACAGATACGCAGTATTTT
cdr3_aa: CASKLGGRMGTDTQYF

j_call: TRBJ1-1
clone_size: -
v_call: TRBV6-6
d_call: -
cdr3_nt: TGTGCCAGCAGTTATCAGACGGGGGGGACTGAAGCTTTCTTT
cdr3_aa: CASSYQTGGTEAFF

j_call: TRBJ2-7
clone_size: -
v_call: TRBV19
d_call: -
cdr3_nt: TGTGCCAGTAGTAACTACGGGGGACACGAGCAGTACTTC
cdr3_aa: CASSNYGGHEQYF

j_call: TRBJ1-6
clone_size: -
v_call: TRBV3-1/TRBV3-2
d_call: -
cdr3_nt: TGTGCCAGCAGCCAAGACCCAGGGAAATCACCCCTCCACTTT
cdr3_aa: CASSQDPGKSPLHF

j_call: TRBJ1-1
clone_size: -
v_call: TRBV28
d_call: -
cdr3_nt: TGTGCCAGCAGTTTGATGGGGCTCACTGAAGCTTTCTTT
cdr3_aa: CASSLMGLTEAFF

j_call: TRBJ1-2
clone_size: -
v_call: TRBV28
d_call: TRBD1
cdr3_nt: TGTGCCAGCAGTCGGACAGGCGGTGATTATGGCTACACCTTC
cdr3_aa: CASSRTGGDYGYTF

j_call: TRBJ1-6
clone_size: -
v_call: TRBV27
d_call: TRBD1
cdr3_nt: TGTGCCAGCAGTTTAACGGGACAGGGAAATTCACCCCTCCACTTT
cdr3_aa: CASSLTGQGNSPLHF

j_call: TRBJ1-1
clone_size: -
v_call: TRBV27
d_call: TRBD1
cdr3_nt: TGTGCCAGCAGTCTCAGGGGGGCGGGGAGCACTGAAGCTTTCTTT
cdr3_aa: CASSLRGAGSTEAFF

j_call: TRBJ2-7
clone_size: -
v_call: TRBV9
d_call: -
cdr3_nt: TGTGCCAGCAGCGGATCAGGGCAGCAGTACTTC
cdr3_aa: CASSGSGQQYF

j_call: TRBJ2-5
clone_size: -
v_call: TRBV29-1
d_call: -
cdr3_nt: TGCAGCGTCGCGGGGAGCGGAGAAGAGACCCAGTACTTC
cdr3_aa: CSVAGSGEETQYF

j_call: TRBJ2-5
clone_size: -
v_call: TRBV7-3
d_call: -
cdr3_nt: TGTGCCAGCAGCCGCCGGGGACAAGAGACCCAGTACTTC
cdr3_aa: CASSRRGQETQYF

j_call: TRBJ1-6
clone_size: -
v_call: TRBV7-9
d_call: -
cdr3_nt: TGTGCCAGCAGCTTATTACGGCCAGGGGAGTCACCCCTCCACTTT
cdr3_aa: CASSLLRPGESPLHF

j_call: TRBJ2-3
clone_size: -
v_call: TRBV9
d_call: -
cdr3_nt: TGTGCCAGCAGCGTAAGGCCTGCGGAGGATACGCAGTATTTT
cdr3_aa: CASSVRPAEDTQYF

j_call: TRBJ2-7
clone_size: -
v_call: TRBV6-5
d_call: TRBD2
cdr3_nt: TGTGCCAGCAGTTACCCTAGCGGGGGGGTCTACGAGCAGTACTTC
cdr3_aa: CASSYPSGGVYEQYF

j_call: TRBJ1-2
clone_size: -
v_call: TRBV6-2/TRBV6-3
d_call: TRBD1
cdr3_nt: TGTGCCAGCAGTCCCCGGGACAGGTTGTTTGGCTACACCTTC
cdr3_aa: CASSPRDRLFGYTF

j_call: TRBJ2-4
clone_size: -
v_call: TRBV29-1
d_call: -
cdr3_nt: TGCAGCGTCCAGGCCGACATTCAGTACTTC
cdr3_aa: CSVQADIQYF

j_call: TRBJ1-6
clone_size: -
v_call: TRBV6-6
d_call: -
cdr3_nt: TGTGCCAGCAGTTACTCACCAGGGGAATATTCACCCCTCCACTTT
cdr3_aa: CASSYSPGEYSPLHF

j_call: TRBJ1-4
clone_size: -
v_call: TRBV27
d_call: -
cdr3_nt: TGTGCCAGCAGAGTTGCGGGAACTAATGAAAAACTGTTTTTT
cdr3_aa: CASRVAGTNEKLFF

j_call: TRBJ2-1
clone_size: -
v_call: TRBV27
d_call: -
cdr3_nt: TGTGCCAGCAGCCTAAGGGGTTATGAGCAGTTCTTC
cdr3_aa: CASSLRGYEQFF

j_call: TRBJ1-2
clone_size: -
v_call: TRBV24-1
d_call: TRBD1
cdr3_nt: TGTGCCACCAGTGAGACTACAGGGGAGCGGTATGGCTACACCTTC
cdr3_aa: CATSETTGERYGYTF

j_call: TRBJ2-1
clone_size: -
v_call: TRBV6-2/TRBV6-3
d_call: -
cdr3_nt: TGTGCCAGCAGTTACTCGAGCGGTCTTCTTGGCGATGAGCAGTTCTTC
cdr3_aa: CASSYSSGLLGDEQFF

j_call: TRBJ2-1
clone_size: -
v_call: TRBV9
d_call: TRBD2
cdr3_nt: TGTGCCAGCAGCCCTCGACTAGCGGGAGCCCTCCATGAGCAGTTCTTC
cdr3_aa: CASSPRLAGALHEQFF

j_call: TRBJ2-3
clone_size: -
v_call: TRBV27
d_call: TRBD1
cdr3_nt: TGTGCCAGCAGCGGGACAGGGGGCCCAGATACGCAGTATTTT
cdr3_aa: CASSGTGGPDTQYF

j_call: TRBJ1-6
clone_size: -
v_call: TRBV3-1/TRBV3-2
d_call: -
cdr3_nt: TGTGCCAGCAGCCCAAATAGGGCGGGGGGCTCACCCCTCCACTTT
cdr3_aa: CASSPNRAGGSPLHF

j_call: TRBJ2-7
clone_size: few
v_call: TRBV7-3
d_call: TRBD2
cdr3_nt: TGTGCCAGCAGCCTAGCGGGAGGGGGCTACGAGCAGTACTTC
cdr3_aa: CASSLAGGGYEQYF

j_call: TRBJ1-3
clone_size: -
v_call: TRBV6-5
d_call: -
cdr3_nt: TGTGCCAGCATCTCTCAGGGGTTCTCTGGAAACACCATATATTTT
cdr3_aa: CASISQGFSGNTIYF

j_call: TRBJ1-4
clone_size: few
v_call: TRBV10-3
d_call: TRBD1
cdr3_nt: TGTGCCATCAGACCCGGGACAGCGGAAAAACTGTTTTTT
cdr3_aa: CAIRPGTAEKLFF

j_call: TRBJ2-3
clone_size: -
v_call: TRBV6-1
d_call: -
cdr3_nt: TGTGCCAGCAGTGAAGAACAAAGCACAGATACGCAGTATTTT
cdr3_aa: CASSEEQSTDTQYF

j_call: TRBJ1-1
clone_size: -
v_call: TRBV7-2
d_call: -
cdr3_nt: TGTGCCAGCAGCTCTAACAAGGTGGAGTCGGTGAACACTGAAGCTTTCTTT
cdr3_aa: CASSSNKVESVNTEAFF

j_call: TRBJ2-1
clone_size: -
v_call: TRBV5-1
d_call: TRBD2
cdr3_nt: TGCGCCAGCAGCTTGGGGCTAGCGGGATTCTCCTACAATGAGCAGTTCTTC
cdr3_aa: CASSLGLAGFSYNEQFF

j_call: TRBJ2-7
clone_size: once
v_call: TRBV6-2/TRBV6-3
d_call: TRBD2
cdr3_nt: TGTGCCAGCAGTTACTCGAAAGTGGGACTAGCGGGTGGAATCTACGAGCAGTACTTC
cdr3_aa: CASSYSKVGLAGGIYEQYF

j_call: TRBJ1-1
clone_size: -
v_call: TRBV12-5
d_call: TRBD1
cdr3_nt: TGTGCTAGTGGTTTCGGGACAGCGAACACTGAAGCTTTCTTT
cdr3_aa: CASGFGTANTEAFF

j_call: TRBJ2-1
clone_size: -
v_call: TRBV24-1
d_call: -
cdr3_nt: TGTGCCACCAGTCGAAGCTATGAGCAGTTCTTC
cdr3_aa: CATSRSYEQFF

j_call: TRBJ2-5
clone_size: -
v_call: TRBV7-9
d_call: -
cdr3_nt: TGTGCCAGCAGCTCAAGACTAGTGGCCCAAGAGACCCAGTACTTC
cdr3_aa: CASSSRLVAQETQYF

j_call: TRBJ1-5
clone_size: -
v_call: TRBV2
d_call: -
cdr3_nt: TGTGCCAGCAGCCCCGTCGGCAATCAGCCCCAGCATTTT
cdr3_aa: CASSPVGNQPQHF

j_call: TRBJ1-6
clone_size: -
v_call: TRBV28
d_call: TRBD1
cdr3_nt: TGTGCCAGCGTCACAGGGGGCTATAATTCACCCCTCCACTTT
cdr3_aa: CASVTGGYNSPLHF

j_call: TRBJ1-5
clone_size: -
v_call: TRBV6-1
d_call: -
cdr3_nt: TGTGCCAGCAGTGAAGCCCCCATTAGCAATCAGCCCCAGCATTTT
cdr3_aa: CASSEAPISNQPQHF

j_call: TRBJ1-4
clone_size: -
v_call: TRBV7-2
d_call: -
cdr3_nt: TGTGCCAGCAGCTTAGGTTCCGGGGAAAAACTGTTTTTT
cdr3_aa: CASSLGSGEKLFF

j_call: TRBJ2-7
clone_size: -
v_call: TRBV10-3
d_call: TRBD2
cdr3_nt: TGTGCCATCAGTGAAACTAGCGGCTCCTACGAGCAGTACTTC
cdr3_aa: CAISETSGSYEQYF

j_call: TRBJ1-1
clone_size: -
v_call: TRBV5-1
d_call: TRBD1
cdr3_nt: TGCGCCAGCAGCTCGTTTACCGCGACAGGGAGAGGCACTGAAGCTTTCTTT
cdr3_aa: CASSSFTATGRGTEAFF

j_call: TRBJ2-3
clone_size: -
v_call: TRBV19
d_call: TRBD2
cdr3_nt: TGTGCCAGTAGGAAAGGCGGGAGGGCCCGGGGTACGCAGTATTTT
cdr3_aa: CASRKGGRARGTQYF

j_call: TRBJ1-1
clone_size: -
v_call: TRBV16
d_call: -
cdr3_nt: TGTGCCAGCAGCCAATCTGGACAGATGAACACTGAAGCTTTCTTT
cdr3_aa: CASSQSGQMNTEAFF

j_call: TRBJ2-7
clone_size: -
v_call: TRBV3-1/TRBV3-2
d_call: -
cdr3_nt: TGTGCCAGCAGCCAAGGTCTGGGTCCCTCGGAGGGTGAGCAGTACTTC
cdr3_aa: CASSQGLGPSEGEQYF

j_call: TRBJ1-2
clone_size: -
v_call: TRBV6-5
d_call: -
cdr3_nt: TGTGCCAGCAGAGTCCTCGGGGGTAACTATGGCTACACCTTC
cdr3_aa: CASRVLGGNYGYTF

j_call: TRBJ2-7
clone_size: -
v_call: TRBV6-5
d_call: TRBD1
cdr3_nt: TGTGCCAGCAGTTACTCGACAGGGACCGAGCAGTACTTC
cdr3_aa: CASSYSTGTEQYF

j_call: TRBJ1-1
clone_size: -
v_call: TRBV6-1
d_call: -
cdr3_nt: TGTGCCAGCAGTGATTGGGCCGGGAACACTGAAGCTTTCTTT
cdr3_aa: CASSDWAGNTEAFF

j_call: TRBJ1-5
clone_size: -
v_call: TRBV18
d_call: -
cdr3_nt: TGTGCCAGCTCACCACCGACAGCGTATCAGCCCCAGCATTTT
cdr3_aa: CASSPPTAYQPQHF

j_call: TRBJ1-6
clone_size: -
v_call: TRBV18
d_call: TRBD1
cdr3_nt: TGTGCCAGCTCACCCGCGGTGGGACAGGGGAATTCACCCCTCCACTTT
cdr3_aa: CASSPAVGQGNSPLHF

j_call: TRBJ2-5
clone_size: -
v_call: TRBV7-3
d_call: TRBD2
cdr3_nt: TGTGCCAGCAGGCGGACTAGCGGGAGCGAGACCCAGTACTTC
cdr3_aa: CASRRTSGSETQYF

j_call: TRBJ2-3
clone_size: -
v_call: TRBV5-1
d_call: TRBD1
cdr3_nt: TGCGCCAGCAGCTTGGGCCGGGACAGGGTGTCAGATACGCAGTATTTT
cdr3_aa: CASSLGRDRVSDTQYF

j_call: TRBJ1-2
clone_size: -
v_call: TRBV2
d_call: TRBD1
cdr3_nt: TGTGCCAGCAGTCGACAGGGGACGAGAGGCTACACCTTC
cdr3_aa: CASSRQGTRGYTF

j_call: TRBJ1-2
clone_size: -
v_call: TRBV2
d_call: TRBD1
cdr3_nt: TGTGCCAGCAGAGGACAGGCCACTAACTATGGCTACACCTTC
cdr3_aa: CASRGQATNYGYTF

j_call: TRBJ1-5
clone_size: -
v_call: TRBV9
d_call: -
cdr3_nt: TGTGCCAGCAGCTTAGGCTATGGCAATCAGCCCCAGCATTTT
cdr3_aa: CASSLGYGNQPQHF

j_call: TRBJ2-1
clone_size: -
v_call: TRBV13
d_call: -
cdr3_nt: TGTGCCAGCAGCTTACTCTCGACAGGCTACAATGAGCAGTTCTTC
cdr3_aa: CASSLLSTGYNEQFF